This T cell receptor beta chain was identified in a study of blood T cells in healthy people across ages. As regards this clonotype: The antigen is unknown.

A second roughly 6 to 11 cycle PCR used barcoded and J-beta primers. From each sample, at least 2.5 million paired-end reads containing CDR3 were obtained. TCRdb used MiXCR to reprocess the 5' RACE reads, holding one entry per CDR3 protein. The sample contains more than 650,000 distinct CDR3 sequences, roughly 53% of which appear only once. Study findings and constraints: A roughly linear age-dependent decrease characterized TCR beta diversity per million T cells. The study lacked donor CMV status, which possibly confounded expanded clonotype changes. Unsorted PBMC material precluded a definitive naive versus antigen-experienced comparison.

Germline CDR1 is LNHDA and CDR2 is SQIVND (reference sequence). The CDR3 is 15 amino acids. J was trimmed by 4 bases and V by 1 base; bases with no gene match: 6. Sequenced material: blood. This chain uses TRBV19 with TRBJ2-7; 8 bases line up with TRBD2. The receptor was isolated from an elderly man in good health. The CDR3 sequence: CASSIGPGTSYEQYF. DNA of the CDR3: TGTGCCAGTAGTATAGGCCCCGGGACTAGTTACGAGCAGTACTTC.